The 12 T cell receptor beta chains below all came from one sample that was sequenced in a study of T-cell memory formation after mild COVID-19. In TCRdb, the 5' RACE reads were re-called with MiXCR into one record per CDR3 protein. This table has 130,000 to 150,000 distinct CDR3 sequences, about 19% appearing once. Specimen: PBMCs or a T cell subset sorted from them (not recorded which). These receptors came from an adult woman who had mild COVID-19 (a few samples of this study predate the infection). Cell type and time point are not known.

This clonotype was recorded many times. The chain combines TRBV12-3 or TRBV12-4 with TRBJ2-1, with no clear D. V lost 6 bases and J 0 bases, leaving 9 bases between the germline ends. This CDR3 is 14 amino acids long. This CDR3 is CASSPSRSYNEQFF. CDR3 DNA sequence: TGTGCCAGCAGCCCATCCCGCTCCTACAATGAGCAGTTCTTC.

The chain employs TRBV6-5 and TRBJ2-7, with 9 positions matching TRBD2. Germline trimming cut 7 bases from V and 3 bases from J; bases unmatched to any gene: 10. Germline assignment: CDR1 MNHEY and CDR2 SVGAGI. This CDR3 contains 15 residues. The CDR3 is CASISPAGGGYEQYF. CDR3 sequence (DNA): TGTGCCAGCATCTCTCCCGCGGGAGGGGGCTACGAGCAGTACTTC.

This clonotype was seen more than once but under ten times. This CDR3 reads CATTGIGNTEAFF. The CDR3 region has the DNA TGCGCCACCACAGGGATAGGGAACACTGAAGCTTTCTTT. This chain uses TRBV10-2 with TRBJ1-1; a possible D gene is TRBD1 (6 bases). This CDR3 is 13 amino acids long. CDR1 and CDR2 from the germline V gene are WSHSY and SAAADI. With 10 bases removed from V and 1 base from J, the gap between germline ends came to 13 bases.

V and J are TRBV24-1 and TRBJ2-7; 14 nucleotides line up with TRBD2. This CDR3 comprises 17 residues. V shed 4 bases and J 4 bases; nucleotides not matched to a gene: 8. CDR1 is KGHDR and CDR2 is SFDVKD in the germline V gene. The CDR3 sequence is CATSDTPGLAGGYEQYF. CDR3 bases: TGTGCCACCAGTGACACCCCTGGACTAGCGGGGGGATACGAGCAGTACTTC.

The V call is TRBV7-8, the J call TRBJ1-4; 8 bases fit TRBD1. Germline CDR1 SGHVS, CDR2 FQNEAQ. CDR3 size: 14 residues. Trimming removed 4 bases from V and 7 bases from J; junction bases left unmatched: 5. The CDR3 loop reads CASSYTGGIEKLFF. DNA of the CDR3: TGTGCCAGCAGCTATACAGGGGGAATTGAAAAACTGTTTTTT.

The chain employs TRBV5-1 and TRBJ2-1; D unclear. The CDR3 length is 14 residues. V lost 3 bases to trimming and J lost 7 bases, with 14 bases between them. CDR1 SGHRS and CDR2 YFSETQ come from the germline V gene. CDR3 region: CASSSPLSPNEQFF. The CDR3 region has the DNA TGCGCCAGCAGCTCCCCACTATCCCCTAATGAGCAGTTCTTC.

The chain links TRBV12-3 or TRBV12-4 to TRBJ2-6; no firm D call. With 6 bases removed from V and 8 bases from J, the gap between germline ends came to 17 bases. This CDR3 has 15 residues. The DNA of the CDR3 is TGTGCCAGCAGCCGGTCCGCGACTCGCACCAACGTCCTGACTTTC. Residues: CASSRSATRTNVLTF.

This clonotype was seen a handful of times. The rearrangement uses TRBV7-8 and TRBJ2-7, with 9 bases lining up with TRBD1. Germline CDR1 is SGHVS and CDR2 is FQNEAQ. V lost 4 bases and J lost 7; bases outside the gene matches: 11. CDR3 length: 15 residues. The CDR3 coding sequence is TGTGCCAGCAGCTCCAGGGACAGGGTCTTTGGGGAGCAGTACTTC. This sequence encodes CASSSRDRVFGEQYF.

This chain links TRBV7-8 with TRBJ2-1; D unresolved. The CDR3 loop spans 14 amino acids. V shed 1 base and J shed 4 bases, with 8 bases lying between them. Germline loops: CDR1 SGHVS, CDR2 FQNEAQ. The DNA for the CDR3 is TGTGCCAGCAGCTTAGATCGGGTGTACAATGAGCAGTTCTTC. As protein: CASSLDRVYNEQFF. The variable domain in full, with the rest retrieved from reference TRBV7-8 and TRBJ2-1, is GAGVSQSPRYKVAKRGQDVALRCDPISGHVSLFWYQQALGQGPEFLTYFQNEAQLDKSGLPSDRFFAERPEGSVSTLKIQRTQQEDSAVYLCASSLDRVYNEQFFGPGTRLTVL.

This clonotype was counted only a few times. The genes are TRBV11-2 and TRBJ2-3; tentatively, D is TRBD2 (6 bases). The germline V gene has CDR1 SGHAT and CDR2 FQNNGV. Trimming took 3 bases from V and 2 from J, leaving 12 bases between them. The CDR3 covers 15 residues. The CDR3, as DNA: TGTGCCAGCAGCTTCCGGCGGGGCTCCACAGATACGCAGTATTTT. Its translation: CASSFRRGSTDTQYF.

This clonotype has just a few counts. V is TRBV20-1 and J is TRBJ2-5, with unresolved D. V was clipped by 3 bases and J by 5 bases, with 7 bases between them. The germline V gene has CDR1 DFQATT and CDR2 SNEGSKA (reference sequence). This CDR3 region has 11 residues. CDR3 DNA sequence: TGCAGTGCTAGGGGAAGTGAGACCCAGTACTTC. Protein sequence: CSARGSETQYF.

This clonotype has more than one count but fewer than ten. The chain joins TRBV7-9 to TRBJ1-1; D is perhaps TRBD1 (5 bases). This CDR3 comprises 15 residues. CDR1 and CDR2 from the germline V gene are SEHNR and FQNEAQ (reference sequence). V lost 3 bases, J lost 6 bases, and 17 bases lay in between. CDR3 in amino acids: CASSLRGGGGSEAFF. The CDR3 region has the DNA TGTGCCAGCAGCTTGCGGGGGGGAGGTGGCTCTGAAGCTTTCTTT.